This TCR beta chain was captured by sequencing in a study of T-cell reconstitution after alpha-beta-depleted transplantation in children. Findings and caveats of the study: From newly produced T cells came most of the T-cell counts and diversity one year after transplant. The study traced high day-60 TCRbeta diversity in some patients to surviving recipient T cells and thymic progenitors. At around two months after transplant, the alpha-beta T cells were reportedly derived from several hundred expanded clones that came from non-depleted graft cells.

The V gene's germline CDR1 is KGHSH and CDR2 LQKENI. The CDR3 loop spans 18 amino acids. V was pared by 6 bases and J by 0 bases, with 10 bases of the junction left unmatched. Preparation of the TCRbeta library was carried out with unique molecular identifiers. TCRdb re-called the PCR reads with MiXCR, one entry per CDR3 protein. The sample includes 670,000 or so distinct CDR3 sequences, approximately 14% seen only once; the top ten take around 0.8%. This clonotype was counted only a few times. Its antigen is not known. The receptor's source is a girl aged 2 to 10 with congenital amegakaryocytic thrombocytopenia, due to receive a stem cell transplant. The sequenced sample was PBMCs, obtained before TCRalphabeta/CD19-depleted stem cell transplant. The rearrangement uses TRBV18 and TRBJ2-3; the match to TRBD2 covers 12 bases. The CDR3 here is CASSRRTSGATSTDTQYF. The CDR3 bases are TGTGCCAGCTCTCGGAGGACTAGCGGGGCGACTAGCACAGATACGCAGTATTTT.